A single sample gave rise to the 29 T cell receptor beta chains below, sequenced in a study of blood T cell repertoires in COVID-19. Clones were read by immunoSEQ multiplex PCR, and TCRdb kept only the in-frame ones, dropping some. Of under 150,000 clones detected, 85% appear once; the ten largest clones hold about 13%. Specimen: peripheral blood. The receptor source for this set is a human donor in a cohort sampled during active COVID-19.

The chain is built from TRBV5-1 and TRBJ2-1; 7 nucleotides agree with TRBD1. The CDR3 is made up of 14 amino acids. Trimming removed 6 bases from V and 4 bases from J; junction bases left unmatched: 7. Germline V gives CDR1 SGHRS, CDR2 YFSETQ. The CDR3 region is CASIPGQNYNEQFF. CDR3 in DNA: TGCGCCAGCATTCCGGGACAGAATTACAATGAGCAGTTCTTC.

The J gene is TRBJ2-1, the V gene TRBV24-1; 8 bases align to TRBD2. This CDR3 has 15 amino acids. Germline V lookup: CDR1 KGHDR, CDR2 SFDVKD. J gave up 6 bases and V 1 base, and 4 bases lay outside the gene matches. CDR3 bases: TGTGCCACCAGTGATTTTAACGGGGGGGTCAATGAGCAGTTCTTC. It yields the protein CATSDFNGGVNEQFF.

A single count supports this clone. CDR3 in DNA: TGTGCCAGCAGCGGACTAGCGGGGGGACGAATTGAAGAGACCCAGTACTTC. Translated, it gives CASSGLAGGRIEETQYF. The rearrangement joins TRBV6-2 or TRBV6-3 to TRBJ2-5, with 14 bases fitting TRBD2. J was trimmed by 3 bases and V by 6 bases; bases with no gene match: 9. This CDR3 is 17 amino acids long. CDR1 and CDR2 from the germline V gene are MNHEY and SVGEGT.

The chain joins TRBV19 to TRBJ2-1; possibly TRBD2 for D (5 bases). Germline V gives CDR1 LNHDA, CDR2 SQIVND (reference sequence). CDR3 length equals 15 residues. V lost 5 bases, J lost 3 bases, and 14 bases lay in between. The CDR3 is CASSPREPVYNEQFF. In DNA form, the CDR3 reads TGTGCCAGTAGTCCCCGGGAACCGGTCTACAATGAGCAGTTCTTC.

This chain connects TRBV4-1 to TRBJ1-4; TRBD1 matches at 7 bases. Germline CDR1 MGHRA, CDR2 YSYEKL. V dropped 4 bases and J dropped 3; count of bases not matched to a gene: 5. The CDR3 loop spans 15 amino acids. In nucleotides, the CDR3 is TGCGCCAGCAGCCGTACAGGGGCTCCTAATGAAAAACTGTTTTTT. Translating gives CASSRTGAPNEKLFF.

V and J are TRBV9 and TRBJ2-1, with 10 bases that match TRBD1. CDR1 is SGDLS and CDR2 is YYNGEE in the germline V gene. Trimming took 4 bases from V and 14 from J; bases not matched to a gene: 9. CDR3 size: 13 residues. CDR3 in amino acids: CASSPGTGVMKFF. The CDR3 bases are TGTGCCAGCAGCCCCGGGACAGGGGTTATGAAGTTCTTC.

This clone appeared many times. The chain employs TRBV4-3 and TRBJ1-4; D is undetermined. V dropped 2 bases and J dropped 0 bases, with 7 bases sitting between them. The CDR3 runs to 15 residues. The V gene's germline CDR1 is LGHNA and CDR2 YSLEER. The CDR3 here is CASSQSYATNEKLFF. For the CDR3, the DNA is TGCGCCAGCAGCCAATCCTATGCAACTAATGAAAAACTGTTTTTT.

The chain has TRBV10-3 and TRBJ1-5; D is unclear. V lost 0 bases to trimming and J lost 5 bases, with 11 bases between them. CDR1 and CDR2 from the germline V gene are ENHRY and SYGVKD. CDR3 length equals 15 residues. The CDR3 region has the DNA TGTGCCATCAGTGAGTCAGGGATCGGGGATCAGCCCCAGCATTTT. Protein sequence: CAISESGIGDQPQHF.

V gene TRBV4-3 combines with J gene TRBJ2-3; 8 positions agree with TRBD1. V dropped 0 bases and J dropped 4; count of bases not matched to a gene: 9. The germline CDR1 and CDR2 sequences are LGHNA and YSLEER. The CDR3 is 17 residues long. The CDR3, as DNA: TGCGCCAGCAGCCAAGAACTGGCCAGGGGGCGCCCAGATACGCAGTATTTT. It codes for CASSQELARGRPDTQYF.

The chain links TRBV20-1 to TRBJ2-1, with TRBD2 matching 11 bases. The CDR3 extends over 14 amino acids. Germline V gene lookup returns CDR1 DFQATT and CDR2 SNEGSKA (reference sequence). Trimming cost V 3 bases and J 8 bases; bases outside gene matches: 6. The chain's CDR3 is CSASKLAGDDEQFF. The DNA for the CDR3 is TGCAGTGCTAGTAAACTAGCGGGGGACGATGAGCAGTTCTTC.

CDR3 DNA: TGTGCCTGGAAGTTACAGGGGAGAGGTAATGAGCAGTTCTTC. This translates into CAWKLQGRGNEQFF. The chain has TRBV30 and TRBJ2-1; 7 bases are shared with TRBD1. The junction had 10 bases not matched to a gene; V was cut back by 4 bases and J by 7 bases. The CDR3 loop spans 14 amino acids. The germline V gene has CDR1 GTSNPN and CDR2 SVGIG (reference sequence).

The chain combines TRBV2 with TRBJ2-7; D possibly corresponds to TRBD1 (5 bases). CDR1 and CDR2 from the germline V gene are SNHLY and FYNNEI. V lost 3 bases and J lost 3, with 6 bases in between. CDR3 length equals 12 residues. The CDR3 DNA sequence: TGTGCCAGCAGTGACCAGGGCTACGAGCAGTACTTC. Amino acids: CASSDQGYEQYF.

V gene TRBV7-8 combines with J gene TRBJ2-7, with 9 bases that match TRBD1. V shed 2 bases, J shed 4 bases, and the junction held 9 bases outside the gene matches. This CDR3 is built from 16 residues. Germline CDR1 reads SGHVS; CDR2 reads FQNEAQ. CDR3: CASSLRIGTGKYEQYF. For the CDR3, the DNA is TGTGCCAGCAGCTTACGGATCGGGACAGGGAAATACGAGCAGTACTTC.

This chain uses TRBV6-5 with TRBJ2-7; D perhaps matches TRBD1 (5 bases). CDR3 size: 13 residues. The V end was cut by 5 bases, the J end by 6 bases, with 14 bases between. CDR1 and CDR2 from the germline V gene are MNHEY and SVGAGI. Here the CDR3 reads CASSRTQGGEQYF. The CDR3 nucleotides are TGTGCCAGCAGTCGAACTCAGGGTGGCGAGCAGTACTTC.

This chain uses TRBV6-2 or TRBV6-3 with TRBJ2-7, with a tentative D call TRBD2 (5 bases). With 0 bases removed from V and 3 bases from J, the gap between germline ends came to 12 bases. The V gene's germline CDR1 is MNHEY and CDR2 SVGEGT. The CDR3 covers 15 residues. This chain's CDR3 is CASSYSTRENYEQYF. The CDR3 DNA sequence: TGTGCCAGCAGTTACTCTACACGGGAAAACTACGAGCAGTACTTC.

This rearrangement joins TRBV2 to TRBJ2-1; possibly TRBD1 for D (6 bases). This CDR3 comprises 16 residues. Between the trimmed V and J ends, which lost 2 bases and 3 bases, there was a span of 14 bases. Germline CDR1 reads SNHLY; CDR2 reads FYNNEI. The CDR3 bases are TGTGCCAGCAGTGAATCGGTGGGGGCCTTCTACAATGAGCAGTTCTTC. This gives the protein CASSESVGAFYNEQFF.

The chain uses TRBV4-3 and TRBJ1-1; 8 positions match TRBD1. This CDR3 contains 13 residues. With V trimmed by 4 bases and J by 6 bases, 4 bases remained unmatched. CDR1 is LGHNA, CDR2 YSLEER, per germline. CDR3 sequence: CASSRTGKAEAFF. CDR3 bases: TGCGCCAGCAGCCGGACAGGGAAGGCTGAAGCTTTCTTT.

This clone occurred once. This chain connects TRBV7-2 to TRBJ2-3; the match to TRBD2 covers 11 bases. This CDR3 has 17 residues. Germline V gene lookup returns CDR1 SGHTA and CDR2 FQGNSA. Losses at the gene ends were 2 bases for V and 3 bases for J; bases not matched to a gene: 7. CDR3 loop: CASSLSPPSGGTDTQYF. The DNA of the CDR3 is TGTGCCAGCAGCTTAAGCCCCCCTAGCGGGGGGACAGATACGCAGTATTTT. Looking up the rest from reference TRBV7-2 and TRBJ2-3 gives the full variable domain: GAGVSQSPSNKVTEKGKDVELRCDPISGHTALYWYRQSLGQGLEFLIYFQGNSAPDKSGLPSDRFSAERTGGSVSTLTIQRTQQEDSAVYLCASSLSPPSGGTDTQYFGPGTRLTVL.

This clone appeared a single time. The V call is TRBV5-3, the J call TRBJ2-1, with TRBD2 as a possible D gene (6 bases). TRBV5-3 is assigned to the ORF class and has an uncertain function. Trimming stripped 2 bases from V and 5 bases from J, with 14 bases between. The length of the CDR3 is 15 residues. In DNA form, the CDR3 reads TGTGCCAGAAGCTTAAGGCCGGAGGGTGACAATGAGCAGTTCTTC. Its translation is CARSLRPEGDNEQFF.

This rearrangement joins TRBV21-1 to TRBJ2-3; TRBD2, the D gene given by the table, was not confirmed from the DNA. TRBV21-1 is annotated as a pseudogene. CDR3 length: 16 amino acids. For the CDR3, the DNA is TGTGCCAGCAGCAAGGTGAGGGCCCAGCTCACAGATACGCAGTATTTT. It codes for CASSKVRAQLTDTQYF.

The chain recombines TRBV3-1 (or the pseudogene TRBV3-2) with TRBJ2-3; 10 bases align to TRBD1. V shed 4 bases and J 4 bases; nucleotides not matched to a gene: 5. This CDR3 is built from 15 residues. Germline V gene sequence: CDR1 LGHDT, CDR2 YNNKEL (reference sequence). CDR3 amino acids: CASSPRDRGPDTQYF. Here the CDR3 DNA reads TGTGCCAGCAGCCCCCGGGACAGGGGTCCAGATACGCAGTATTTT.

J is TRBJ2-7 and V is TRBV10-3; TRBD2 matches at 8 bases. The V segment lost 10 bases and the J segment 3 bases; nucleotides outside the gene matches: 11. The CDR3 loop spans 14 amino acids. Germline assignment: CDR1 ENHRY and CDR2 SYGVKD. Here the CDR3 reads CATTDSGGFYEQYF. In DNA, the CDR3 is TGTGCCACCACGGACAGCGGGGGTTTCTACGAGCAGTACTTC.

The chain combines TRBV29-1 with TRBJ1-1, with a possible D match to TRBD1 (6 bases). The germline gives CDR1 SQVTM, CDR2 ANQGSEA. The CDR3 loop spans 11 amino acids. Trimming stripped 4 bases from V and 5 bases from J, with 8 bases between. CDR3 residues: CSVGRGTEAFF. CDR3 nucleotides: TGCAGCGTTGGAAGGGGGACTGAAGCTTTCTTT. The full variable domain, rest sourced from reference TRBV29-1 and TRBJ1-1, is SAVISQKPSRDICQRGTSLTIQCQVDSQVTMMFWYRQQPGQSLTLIATANQGSEATYESGFVIDKFPISRPNLTFSTLTVSNMSPEDSSIYLCSVGRGTEAFFGQGTRLTVV.

V usage is TRBV7-2 and J usage is TRBJ2-7; D unclear. The CDR3 length is 13 residues. V was cut by 1 base and J by 6 bases, with 10 bases left in between. Germline CDR1 is SGHTA and CDR2 is FQGNSA. The CDR3 region is CASSLVAGLEQYF. CDR3 coding DNA: TGTGCCAGCAGCTTAGTCGCTGGGCTCGAGCAGTACTTC.

This clone has only one observation. This rearrangement joins TRBV5-4 to TRBJ1-2, with D perhaps matching TRBD1 (6 bases). The CDR3 length is 13 residues. Germline lookup yields CDR1 SGHNT and CDR2 YYREEE (reference sequence). With 4 bases removed from V and 6 bases from J, the gap between germline ends came to 13 bases. The CDR3 sequence: CASSPAGVDGYTF. The CDR3 DNA reads as TGTGCCAGCAGCCCGGCAGGGGTGGATGGCTACACCTTC. Supplemented by reference TRBV5-4 and TRBJ1-2, the full variable domain reads ETGVTQSPTHLIKTRGQQVTLRCSSQSGHNTVSWYQQALGQGPQFIFQYYREEENGRGNFPPRFSGLQFPNYSSELNVNALELDDSALYLCASSPAGVDGYTFGSGTRLTVV.

The CDR3 DNA sequence: TGTGCCAGCAGGGGAGGCGGAGGGTACACCTTC. This sequence encodes CASRGGGGYTF. The chain combines TRBV5-5 with TRBJ1-2; D gene unclear. The CDR3 sequence is 11 residues long. V was clipped by 5 bases and J by 11 bases, with 13 bases between them. Germline loops: CDR1 SGHKS, CDR2 YYEKEE (reference sequence).

V gene TRBV27 combines with J gene TRBJ2-6; weak D call: TRBD1 (7 bases). From germline, CDR1 is MNHEY and CDR2 SMNVEV (reference sequence). The CDR3 is 18 residues long. Trimming took 7 bases from V and 0 from J, leaving 19 bases between them. The CDR3 sequence is CASKRTGGTFSGANVLTF. The CDR3 bases are TGTGCCAGCAAAAGGACAGGCGGGACTTTCTCTGGGGCCAACGTCCTGACTTTC.

This clone was seen only a few times. The gene calls are TRBV7-6 and TRBJ1-1; D gene ambiguous. The V gene lost 1 base and the J gene lost 1 base, with 10 bases spanning the gap. The CDR3 extends over 15 amino acids. Germline-derived CDR1 and CDR2 are SGHVS and FNYEAQ. CDR3 bases: TGTGCCAGCAGCTTAGGTACGGGAGGGAACACTGAAGCTTTCTTT. Protein product: CASSLGTGGNTEAFF.

This chain connects TRBV29-1 to TRBJ2-6; D is unresolved. The V gene lost 6 bases and the J gene lost 0 bases, with 3 bases spanning the gap. The germline gives CDR1 SQVTM, CDR2 ANQGSEA. The CDR3 runs 12 residues. The CDR3 region is CSVNSGANVLTF. As DNA, the CDR3 is TGCAGCGTCAACTCTGGGGCCAACGTCCTGACTTTC.